The 3 T cell receptor beta chains below were found in one sample sequenced in a study of shared clonotypes between healthy human individuals. Libraries were prepared by immunoSEQ multiplex PCR; TCRdb keeps only in-frame clonotypes and omits some of them. This sample has a few million clones, with around 92% found just once. The sample consisted of naive CD4+ T cells from PBMCs. As to subset: CD45RA+ positively selected. The receptors derive from a young man in good health. Some clones in this sample may be carry-over from other donors' samples.

The count of this clone is one. The rearrangement joins TRBV7-3 to TRBJ2-1; TRBD2 might be the D (6 bases). The V and J ends lost 2 bases and 0 bases respectively, with 8 bases between them. CDR3 length equals 15 residues. Germline V lookup: CDR1 SGHTA, CDR2 FQGTGA. The CDR3, as DNA: TGTGCCAGCAGCTTATGGGGGGTCTCCTACAATGAGCAGTTCTTC. It is translated as CASSLWGVSYNEQFF.

The CDR3 sequence is CAITTGGNTEAFF. The CDR3, as DNA: TGTGCCATCACGACAGGGGGCAACACTGAAGCTTTCTTT. The chain carries TRBV7-9 and TRBJ1-1, with 10 bases fitting TRBD1. Germline assignment: CDR1 SEHNR and CDR2 FQNEAQ (reference sequence). The CDR3 is 13 residues long. Losses at the gene ends were 10 bases for V and 2 bases for J; bases not matched to a gene: 4. Variable domain in full (rest from reference TRBV7-9 and TRBJ1-1): DTGVSQNPRHKITKRGQNVTFRCDPISEHNRLYWYRQTLGQGPEFLTYFQNEAQLEKSRLLSDRFSAERPKGSFSTLEIQRTEQGDSAMYLCAITTGGNTEAFFGQGTRLTVV.

A single count supports this clone. The rearrangement uses TRBV4-3 and TRBJ2-2, with D unclear. Trimming took off 1 base at V and 6 bases at J, with 12 bases between the two ends. The length of the CDR3 is 15 residues. The germline CDR1 and CDR2 sequences are LGHNA and YSLEER. The CDR3 nucleotides are TGCGCCAGCAGCCAAGTGATGTTATTATCCGGGGAGCTGTTTTTT. Amino acid sequence: CASSQVMLLSGELFF.